Below, 19 T cell receptor beta chains from the same sample are listed, as sequenced in a study of T-cell memory formation after mild COVID-19. Using its own MiXCR run on the 5' RACE reads, TCRdb lists one record per CDR3 protein. The sample has about 560,000 distinct CDR3 sequences, roughly 17% seen once. Sequenced material: PBMCs or a T cell subset sorted from them (not recorded which). All receptors derive from an adult woman who had mild COVID-19 (a few samples of this study predate the infection). Cell type and time point are not known.

The chain couples TRBV7-9 to TRBJ2-2; the D is unclear. This CDR3 is built from 18 residues. Germline CDR1 is SEHNR and CDR2 is FQNEAQ (reference sequence). V lost 2 bases and J lost 0, with 16 bases in between. CDR3 amino acids: CASSLPNSSPANTGELFF. In nucleotides, the CDR3 is TGTGCCAGCAGCTTACCCAACAGCTCCCCCGCGAACACCGGGGAGCTGTTTTTT.

This chain connects TRBV6-1 to TRBJ2-1, with 12 bases matching TRBD2. The CDR3 is 16 amino acids. V was pared by 7 bases and J by 9 bases, with 13 bases of the junction left unmatched. Germline CDR1 is MNHNS and CDR2 is SASEGT. CDR3 sequence reads: CASTTTLAGGPSEQFF. The CDR3 DNA follows: TGTGCCAGCACTACCACTCTAGCGGGGGGGCCCAGTGAGCAGTTCTTC.

The chain joins TRBV6-2 or TRBV6-3 to TRBJ2-2, with 7 bases aligning to TRBD1. The CDR3 spans 16 residues. Trimming removed 5 bases from V and 0 bases from J; junction bases left unmatched: 6. Germline V gene sequence: CDR1 MNHEY, CDR2 SVGEGT. The CDR3 bases are TGTGCCAGCAGTAAGCCGGGACAGTCGAACACCGGGGAGCTGTTTTTT. This sequence encodes CASSKPGQSNTGELFF.

This chain uses TRBV29-1 with TRBJ1-1; a possible D gene is TRBD1 (6 bases). V was trimmed by 3 bases and J by 11 bases, leaving 19 bases between them. The CDR3 length is 13 residues. Germline V gene sequence: CDR1 SQVTM, CDR2 ANQGSEA. In nucleotides, the CDR3 is TGCAGCGTTGATCTCGGGGACAACTTAAAGGCTTTCTTT. This translates into CSVDLGDNLKAFF. Full variable domain (rest looked up from reference TRBV29-1 and TRBJ1-1): SAVISQKPSRDICQRGTSLTIQCQVDSQVTMMFWYRQQPGQSLTLIATANQGSEATYESGFVIDKFPISRPNLTFSTLTVSNMSPEDSSIYLCSVDLGDNLKAFFGQGTRLTVV.

This chain uses TRBV27 with TRBJ2-7; a weak D match, TRBD1 (6 bases). The germline CDR1 and CDR2 sequences are MNHEY and SMNVEV (reference sequence). The CDR3 length is 15 residues. V lost 2 bases, J lost 2 bases, and 13 bases lay in between. The CDR3 region is CASSLRRTVTYEQYF. DNA of the CDR3: TGTGCCAGCAGTTTAAGGCGGACAGTCACCTACGAGCAGTACTTC.

The CDR3 is CASSQGALAGGRYNEQFF. As DNA, the CDR3 is TGTGCCAGCAGCCAGGGGGCGCTAGCGGGAGGTCGATACAATGAGCAGTTCTTC. V is TRBV3-1 and J is TRBJ2-1; 11 nucleotides line up with TRBD2. The CDR3 totals 18 residues. V trimming: 3 bases; J trimming: 4 bases; junction bases outside the gene matches: 11. The V gene's germline CDR1 is LGHDT and CDR2 YNNKEL (reference sequence).

This clonotype was counted only a few times. CDR3 sequence: CASSGLAGHEQYF. CDR3 in DNA: TGTGCCAGCAGTGGTCTAGCGGGCCACGAGCAGTACTTC. The chain carries TRBV2 and TRBJ2-7, with TRBD2 identical over 8 bases. The CDR3 has 13 residues. The V gene's germline CDR1 is SNHLY and CDR2 FYNNEI. V dropped 4 bases and J dropped 5; count of bases not matched to a gene: 4. The full variable domain, its missing parts supplied by reference TRBV2 and TRBJ2-7, is EPEVTQTPSHQVTQMGQEVILRCVPISNHLYFYWYRQILGQKVEFLVSFYNNEISEKSEIFDDQFSVERPDGSNFTLKIRSTKLEDSAMYFCASSGLAGHEQYFGPGTRLTVT.

This clonotype appeared a few times. The rearrangement joins TRBV20-1 to TRBJ1-2; 10 bases map to TRBD1. J was trimmed by 6 bases and V by 4 bases; bases with no gene match: 8. The CDR3 has 14 amino acids. CDR1 is DFQATT and CDR2 is SNEGSKA in the germline V gene (reference sequence). The CDR3 DNA is TGCAGTGCTAAACCTGGACAGGGGGGGGATGGCTACACCTTC. Encoded protein: CSAKPGQGGDGYTF.

This clonotype was picked up a small number of times. The chain is built from TRBV6-1 and TRBJ2-7; 11 positions agree with TRBD2. This CDR3 is 17 amino acids long. V lost 5 bases and J lost 0; bases outside the gene matches: 9. CDR1 is MNHNS and CDR2 is SASEGT in the germline V gene. The CDR3 spells CASSQGTSGRSSYEQYF. For the CDR3, the DNA is TGTGCCAGCAGTCAGGGAACTAGCGGGAGAAGCTCCTACGAGCAGTACTTC.

This clonotype was seen a single time. This sequence joins TRBV12-3 or TRBV12-4 and TRBJ1-6; D not certain. The CDR3 consists of 16 residues. Trimming cost V 4 bases and J 6 bases, with 16 bases left between them. The CDR3 here is CASSSIKGLSNSPLHF. The CDR3 DNA reads as TGTGCCAGCAGTTCGATAAAGGGATTGAGTAATTCACCCCTCCACTTT.

The chain carries TRBV5-1 and TRBJ1-2; weak D call: TRBD1 (6 bases). This CDR3 is built from 15 residues. Trimming left V 1 base short and J 4 bases short, with 14 bases between. CDR1 is SGHRS and CDR2 is YFSETQ in the germline V gene. The CDR3 DNA reads TGCGCCAGCAGCTTGTGGCCAGGGGAGCCCTATGGCTACACCTTC. This codes for CASSLWPGEPYGYTF.

The V call is TRBV4-1, the J call TRBJ2-3, with D uncertain. Trimming took off 3 bases at V and 1 base at J, with 8 bases between the two ends. The V gene's germline CDR1 is MGHRA and CDR2 YSYEKL. The CDR3 contains 14 residues. CDR3 sequence (DNA): TGCGCCAGCAGCCAGACCTGGGGCACAGATACGCAGTATTTT. Its translation: CASSQTWGTDTQYF.

The rearrangement joins TRBV2 to TRBJ2-5, with TRBD2 matching 10 bases. Germline trimming cut 8 bases from V and 3 bases from J; bases unmatched to any gene: 9. The CDR3 length is 15 residues. The germline V gene has CDR1 SNHLY and CDR2 FYNNEI. The CDR3: CASAGGLARKETQYF. CDR3 DNA: TGTGCCAGCGCTGGGGGACTAGCGAGAAAAGAGACCCAGTACTTC.

This clonotype was seen a handful of times. This chain joins TRBV12-3 or TRBV12-4 and TRBJ2-1, with D unresolved. Trimming took off 5 bases at V and 5 bases at J, with 7 bases between the two ends. CDR3 length: 12 amino acids. CDR3 sequence: CASSPNHNEQFF. Written as DNA, the CDR3 is TGTGCCAGCAGTCCCAACCACAATGAGCAGTTCTTC.

This chain joins TRBV27 and TRBJ2-1; 8 nucleotides match TRBD2. The V and J ends lost 8 bases and 2 bases, in that order; junction bases with no gene match: 11. The germline V gene encodes CDR1 MNHEY and CDR2 SMNVEV (reference sequence). This CDR3 region has 16 residues. This chain's CDR3 is CASRRGGGNTYNEQFF. CDR3 nucleotides: TGTGCCAGCCGAAGGGGCGGGGGGAACACCTACAATGAGCAGTTCTTC.

This clonotype showed up just a few times. The V gene is TRBV2, the J gene TRBJ2-3, with a possible D match to TRBD2 (5 bases). The germline V and J ends were trimmed by 5 bases and 7 bases, with 7 bases remaining between them. Germline V gene lookup returns CDR1 SNHLY and CDR2 FYNNEI. This CDR3 spans 11 amino acids. The CDR3 nucleotides read TGTGCCAGCAGTCCGGGGTATACGCAGTATTTT. This encodes CASSPGYTQYF.

The J gene is TRBJ2-1, the V gene TRBV20-1; 11 bases map to TRBD2. The junction had 13 bases not matched to a gene; V was cut back by 6 bases and J by 0 bases. Germline CDR1 DFQATT, CDR2 SNEGSKA (reference sequence). The CDR3 consists of 18 residues. CDR3 in DNA: TGCAGTGCGCCCGCTAGCGGGGGGTCTAGAAGCTCCTACAATGAGCAGTTCTTC. It translates to CSAPASGGSRSSYNEQFF.

A few counts support this clonotype. This sequence joins TRBV18 and TRBJ2-7; 11 bases agree with TRBD2. Germline lookup yields CDR1 KGHSH and CDR2 LQKENI. The CDR3 is 15 amino acids. The J segment lost 1 base and the V segment lost 3 bases, leaving 2 bases of the junction unmatched. The CDR3 DNA follows: TGTGCCAGCTCACCCGTAGCGGGAGGGTCCTACGAGCAGTACTTC. This translates into CASSPVAGGSYEQYF.

The rearrangement joins TRBV20-1 to TRBJ1-2; a weak D match, TRBD1 (6 bases). Germline V gives CDR1 DFQATT, CDR2 SNEGSKA (reference sequence). The CDR3 covers 12 residues. V lost 6 bases to trimming and J lost 4 bases, with 12 bases between them. In nucleotides, the CDR3 is TGCAGTGCCATGGACAGAGCCTATGGCTACACCTTC. Residues: CSAMDRAYGYTF.